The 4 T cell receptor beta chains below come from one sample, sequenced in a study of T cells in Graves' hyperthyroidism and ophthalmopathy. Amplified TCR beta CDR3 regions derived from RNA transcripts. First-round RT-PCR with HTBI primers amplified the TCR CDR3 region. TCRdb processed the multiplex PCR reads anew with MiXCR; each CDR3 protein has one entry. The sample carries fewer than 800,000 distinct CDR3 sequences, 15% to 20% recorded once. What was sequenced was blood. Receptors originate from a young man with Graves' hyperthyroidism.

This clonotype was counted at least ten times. The CDR3 is CASSLDYNSNQPQHF. The CDR3 DNA is TGTGCCAGCAGCTTAGACTATAATAGCAATCAGCCCCAGCATTTT. This rearrangement joins TRBV7-8 to TRBJ1-5; D ambiguous. This CDR3 is built from 15 residues. Trimming pared 1 base from V and 0 bases from J, leaving 7 bases between. CDR1 and CDR2 (germline): SGHVS, FQNEAQ.

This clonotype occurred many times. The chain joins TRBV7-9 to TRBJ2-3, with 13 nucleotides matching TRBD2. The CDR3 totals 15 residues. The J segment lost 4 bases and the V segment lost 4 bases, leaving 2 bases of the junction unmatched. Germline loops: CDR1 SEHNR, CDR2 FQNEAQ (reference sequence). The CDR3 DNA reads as TGTGCCAGCAGCTGGACTAGCGGGAGTTCAGATACGCAGTATTTT. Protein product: CASSWTSGSSDTQYF.

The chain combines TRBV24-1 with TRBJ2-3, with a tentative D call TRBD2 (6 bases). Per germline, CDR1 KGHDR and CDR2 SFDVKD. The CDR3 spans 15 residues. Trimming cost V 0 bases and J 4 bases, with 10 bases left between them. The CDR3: CATSDLGDSSDTQYF. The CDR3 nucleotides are TGTGCCACCAGTGATTTGGGGGACTCCTCAGATACGCAGTATTTT.

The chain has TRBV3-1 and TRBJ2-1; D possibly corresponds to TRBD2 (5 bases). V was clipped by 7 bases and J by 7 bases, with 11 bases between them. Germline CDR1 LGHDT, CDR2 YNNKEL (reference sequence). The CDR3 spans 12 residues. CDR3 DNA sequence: TGTGCCAGCAACAAGGGCGGGAATGAGCAGTTCTTC. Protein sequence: CASNKGGNEQFF.